The T cell receptor beta chain under discussion was sequenced for a study of patients and donors after allogeneic stem cell transplantation. MiXCR was run by TCRdb on the RT-PCR reads, yielding one entry per CDR3 protein. The sample consists of about 960,000 distinct CDR3 sequences, about a sixth of them appearing once. V was pared by 0 bases and J by 4 bases, with 13 bases between. The CDR3 is 16 residues long. Per germline, CDR1 MNHEY and CDR2 SVGEGT. The chain combines TRBV6-2 or TRBV6-3 with TRBJ1-5; no firm D call. The source material was blood, either unsorted or a sorted T cell fraction (not recorded which). The sequence was obtained from a human donor who was either an allogeneic HSCT recipient or a stem cell or donor lymphocyte infusion donor (not recorded which). It is not recorded whose cells these are; they may come from a transplant donor. The CDR3 sequence: CASSYSLGFGNQPQHF. Written as DNA, the CDR3 is TGTGCCAGCAGTTACTCCCTCGGGTTCGGAAATCAGCCCCAGCATTTT.